The 6 T cell receptor beta chains listed next were all sequenced from one sample in a study of blood T cell repertoires in COVID-19 (dated by TCRdb to 2018 to 2021). The method behind the library was the immunoSEQ multiplex PCR assay. TCRdb carries this immuneACCESS record with in-frame sequences only. Its versions omit some clonotypes, under half of them owing to an unresolved V gene in the studies checked, with the rest unexplained. The sample table lists some 200,000 clones, roughly 87% of them with a count of one. The top ten clonotypes cover 2% to 2.5% of the sample. Material for sequencing was PBMCs or T cells enriched from blood (not recorded which). These receptors came from a woman between 25 and 40 years old who had recovered from COVID-19.

The chain links TRBV19 to TRBJ1-4; D perhaps matches TRBD1 (5 bases). The V gene's germline CDR1 is LNHDA and CDR2 SQIVND (reference sequence). The CDR3 covers 14 residues. The V and J ends lost 3 bases and 3 bases respectively, with 8 bases between them. CDR3 residues: CASSIREANEKLFF. The CDR3 nucleotides read TGTGCCAGTAGTATCAGGGAGGCTAATGAAAAACTGTTTTTT.

This chain joins TRBV19 and TRBJ2-2, with TRBD1 as a possible D gene (6 bases). V lost 6 bases and J 2 bases, leaving 16 bases between the germline ends. Germline-derived CDR1 and CDR2 are LNHDA and SQIVND (reference sequence). The CDR3 consists of 16 residues. The CDR3 DNA reads as TGTGCCAGTAGCACGGACGGACAGCCTAACACCGGGGAGCTGTTTTTT. Translating it yields CASSTDGQPNTGELFF.

The chain joins TRBV9 to TRBJ2-5, with 10 bases lining up with TRBD2. The CDR3 contains 15 residues. The trim removed 0 bases at V and 4 bases at J, leaving 3 bases unmatched. Germline V gene data show CDR1 as SGDLS and CDR2 as YYNGEE. The CDR3: CASSVEASGRETQYF. As DNA, the CDR3 is TGTGCCAGCAGCGTAGAGGCTAGCGGGAGAGAGACCCAGTACTTC. Combining the CDR3 with reference TRBV9 and TRBJ2-5 gives the whole variable domain DSGVTQTPKHLITATGQRVTLRCSPRSGDLSVYWYQQSLDQGLQFLIQYYNGEERAKGNILERFSAQQFPDLHSELNLSSLELGDSALYFCASSVEASGRETQYFGPGTRLLVL.

The chain joins TRBV30 to TRBJ2-7, with a tentative D call TRBD2 (6 bases). Germline V CDR1 and CDR2: GTSNPN, SVGIG (reference sequence). This CDR3 has 16 amino acids. V dropped 1 base and J dropped 0 bases, with 16 bases sitting between them. CDR3 nucleotides: TGTGCCTGGAGTGGCGGGTCTAGCGAGAGCTCCTACGAGCAGTACTTC. It specifies CAWSGGSSESSYEQYF.

For the CDR3, the DNA is TGTGCCACCCAGACAGGGGGCTTGGAAGAGACCCAGTACTTC. It specifies CATQTGGLEETQYF. The chain joins TRBV19 to TRBJ2-5; 10 nucleotides line up with TRBD1. The CDR3 spans 14 residues. Trimming at V came to 10 bases and at J to 3 bases, leaving 8 bases not matched to a gene. From germline, CDR1 is LNHDA and CDR2 SQIVND (reference sequence). Variable domain in full (rest from reference TRBV19 and TRBJ2-5): DGGITQSPKYLFRKEGQNVTLSCEQNLNHDAMYWYRQDPGQGLRLIYYSQIVNDFQKGDIAEGYSVSREKKESFPLTVTSAQKNPTAFYLCATQTGGLEETQYFGPGTRLLVL.

The rearrangement uses TRBV7-7 and TRBJ2-5; tentative D call: TRBD1 (5 bases). V lost 5 bases to trimming and J lost 3 bases, with 16 bases between them. CDR3 length equals 15 residues. The germline V gene encodes CDR1 SSHAT and CDR2 FNYEAQ (reference sequence). The CDR3: CASSLDRQIEETQYF. The CDR3 DNA reads TGTGCCAGCAGCCTAGACAGACAGATTGAAGAGACCCAGTACTTC.